This paragraph reports one TCR beta chain. Authors' methods: It was from reference gene primer amplification that nucleated cell counts were estimated. Using immunoSEQ multiplex PCR, the repertoire was profiled, and TCRdb retains in-frame clones only, with some absent. V and J calls and clone size are those listed in that table; D and trimming were worked out from the DNA. The table includes about 260,000 clones, around 86% detected once. The sample originates from a study of blood T cell repertoires in COVID-19. Looking at the study overall: Whether acute or convalescent, the COVID-19 samples came from the United States, Italy and Spain. From T cells, B-cell-depleted T cells, or PBMCs came the material, which was cDNA or gDNA.

The receptor was derived from a man in his forties who had recovered from COVID-19. The sequenced sample consisted of peripheral blood.

The CDR3 DNA reads as TGTGCCAGCAGCCGGTCCTACAATGAGCAGTTCTTC. Translated, it gives CASSRSYNEQFF. The rearrangement links TRBV27 to TRBJ2-1; D not resolved. CDR3 length: 12 residues. V lost 6 bases and J lost 1, with 4 bases in between. Germline V gene data show CDR1 as MNHEY and CDR2 as SMNVEV (reference sequence).